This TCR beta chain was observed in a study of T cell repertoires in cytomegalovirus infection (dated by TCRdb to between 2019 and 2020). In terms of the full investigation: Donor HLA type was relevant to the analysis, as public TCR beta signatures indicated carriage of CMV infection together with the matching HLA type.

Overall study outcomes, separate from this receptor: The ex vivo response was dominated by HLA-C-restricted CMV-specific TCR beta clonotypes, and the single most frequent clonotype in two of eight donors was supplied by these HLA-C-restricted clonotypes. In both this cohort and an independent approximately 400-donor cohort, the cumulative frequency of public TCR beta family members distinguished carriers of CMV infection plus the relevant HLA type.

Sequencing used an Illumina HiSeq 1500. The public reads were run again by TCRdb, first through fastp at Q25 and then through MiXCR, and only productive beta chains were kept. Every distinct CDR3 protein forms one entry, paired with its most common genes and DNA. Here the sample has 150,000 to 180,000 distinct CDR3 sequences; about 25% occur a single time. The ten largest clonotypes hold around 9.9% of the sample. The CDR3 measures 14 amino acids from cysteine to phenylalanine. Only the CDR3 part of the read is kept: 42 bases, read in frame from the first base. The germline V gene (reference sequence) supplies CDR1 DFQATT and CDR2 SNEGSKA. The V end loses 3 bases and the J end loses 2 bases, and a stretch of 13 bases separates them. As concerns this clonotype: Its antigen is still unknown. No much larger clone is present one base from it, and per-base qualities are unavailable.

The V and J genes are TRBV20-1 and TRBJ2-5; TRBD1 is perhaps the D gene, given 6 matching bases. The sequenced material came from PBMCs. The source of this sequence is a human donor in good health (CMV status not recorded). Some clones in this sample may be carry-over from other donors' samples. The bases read TGCAGTGCTAGGGGGACCGACAGGCAAGAGACCCAGTACTTC. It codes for CSARGTDRQETQYF.